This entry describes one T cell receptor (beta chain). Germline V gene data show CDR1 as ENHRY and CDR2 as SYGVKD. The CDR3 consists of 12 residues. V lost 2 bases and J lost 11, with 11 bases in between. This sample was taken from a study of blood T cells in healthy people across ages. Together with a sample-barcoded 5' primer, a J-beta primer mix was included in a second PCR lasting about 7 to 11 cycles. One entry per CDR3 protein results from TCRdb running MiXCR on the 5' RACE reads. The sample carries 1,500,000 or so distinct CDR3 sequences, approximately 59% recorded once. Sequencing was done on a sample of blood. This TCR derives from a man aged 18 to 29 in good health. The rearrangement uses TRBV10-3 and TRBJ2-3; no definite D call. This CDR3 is CAISEPGRMQYF. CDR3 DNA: TGTGCCATCAGTGAGCCCGGCCGAATGCAGTATTTT.